This is a list of T cell receptor beta chains from one sample in a study of T cells after somatic rescue of genetic block. Clones were read by immunoSEQ multiplex PCR, and TCRdb kept only the in-frame ones, dropping some. The profile shows more than 9,500 clones, about 78% of them singletons. The sequenced material came from peripheral blood mononuclear cells (PBMCs). All receptors derive from a boy aged 5-17 years. The CDR3 runs from the conserved cysteine through the conserved F or W. D genes are given only for firm matches. The size of a clone is reported for some rows only, either as once, few or many, or as a class for expanded clones.

v_gene	d_gene	abundance	j_gene	len	CDR3nt	CDR3aa
TRBV5-1	-	-	TRBJ1-2	15	TGCGCCAGCAGCTGGGACGGCCAGACTAACTATGGCTACACCTTC	CASSWDGQTNYGYTF
TRBV18	TRBD2	once	TRBJ2-3	20	TGTGCCAGCTCACCGCTTTCTAGAAGCGGGGTAATTAGTGATGCAGATACGCAGTATTTT	CASSPLSRSGVISDADTQYF
TRBV7-3	TRBD2	-	TRBJ2-2	18	TGTGCCAGCAGCCCCCGCGGGTTGCGGGGGGGCTGGGCCGGGGAGCTGTTTTTT	CASSPRGLRGGWAGELFF
TRBV18	-	-	TRBJ1-1	15	TGTGCCAGCTCACCACGGGTCGTAGTGGCGGCTGAAGCTTTCTTT	CASSPRVVVAAEAFF
TRBV28	-	-	TRBJ2-1	15	TGTGCCAGCAGCTGGGACTGGAGGTCGGCTCATGGGCAGTTCTTC	CASSWDWRSAHGQFF
TRBV5-4	-	-	TRBJ2-1	14	TGTGCCAGCAGCTTGGGGGGGTGGTACAATGAGCAGTTCTTC	CASSLGGWYNEQFF
TRBV20-1	-	-	TRBJ2-7	10	TGCAGTGCCCACGACACTGAGCAGTACTTC	CSAHDTEQYF
TRBV6-6	-	-	TRBJ2-7	15	TGTGCCAGCAGTTACCGTAGCAACGGATACTACGAGCAGTACTTC	CASSYRSNGYYEQYF
TRBV6-6	-	-	TRBJ2-1	11	TGTGCCAGCTGCGATTACAATGAGCAGTTCTTC	CASCDYNEQFF
TRBV4-2	TRBD1	-	TRBJ1-2	15	TGTGCCAGCAGCCACCAGGACAGGGGAGGCTATGGCTACACCTTC	CASSHQDRGGYGYTF
TRBV4-3	-	-	TRBJ1-3	16	TGCGCCAGCAGCCAAGATCTCTCCAGCTCTGGAAACACCATATATTTT	CASSQDLSSSGNTIYF
TRBV18	-	-	TRBJ2-5	14	TGTGCCAGCTCACCACGGACATTAGGGGAGACCCAGTACTTC	CASSPRTLGETQYF
TRBV7-3	-	-	TRBJ2-1	14	TGTGCCAGCAGCTTAAAGGGCACCTACAATGAGCAGTTCTTC	CASSLKGTYNEQFF
TRBV10-3	TRBD2	-	TRBJ2-1	14	TGTGCCATCAGTGAGACTAGCGGCGCACCGTTGGAGTTCTTC	CAISETSGAPLEFF
TRBV20-1	-	-	TRBJ2-3	10	TGCAGTGCTAGCACAGATACGCAGTATTTT	CSASTDTQYF
TRBV7-3	TRBD1	-	TRBJ2-7	13	TGTGCCAGCAGTCGCTCACAGGGGTACGAGCAGTACTTC	CASSRSQGYEQYF
TRBV7-2	-	few	TRBJ1-5	15	TGTGCCAGCAGCTTCGGGGGCGGGAGCAATCAGCCCCAGCATTTT	CASSFGGGSNQPQHF
TRBV5-1	TRBD2	few	TRBJ2-3	17	TGCGCCAGCAGCCAAGGACTAGCGGGGCGACGCACAGATACGCAGTATTTT	CASSQGLAGRRTDTQYF
TRBV11-2	TRBD1	-	TRBJ1-2	16	TGTGCCAGCAGCACGCTTTTCGGACAGGCCCTCTATGGCTACACCTTC	CASSTLFGQALYGYTF
TRBV7-3	-	once	TRBJ2-7	15	TGTGCCAGCAGCTTAATGGCGTCCCACTCCTACGAGCAGTACTTC	CASSLMASHSYEQYF
TRBV28	TRBD2	-	TRBJ2-7	16	TGTGCCAGCAGTTTAATAGGGACTAGCGGGAGTTACGAGCAGTACTTC	CASSLIGTSGSYEQYF
TRBV7-8	-	-	TRBJ2-1	18	TGTGCCAGCAGACACGAACCGCTAGTCCCCCTTGTCTCGCATGAGCAGTTCTTC	CASRHEPLVPLVSHEQFF
TRBV15	-	-	TRBJ1-4	13	TGTGCCACCAGCAGAGGCGGATCAGAAAAACTGTTTTTT	CATSRGGSEKLFF
TRBV4-3	-	-	TRBJ2-7	15	TGCGCCAGCAGCCAAGTCCGTACAGGGTCCTACGAGCAGTACTTC	CASSQVRTGSYEQYF
TRBV7-2	-	-	TRBJ1-1	12	TGTGCCAGCAGCTTAAGGAGGACTGAAGCTTTCTTT	CASSLRRTEAFF
TRBV10-1	-	once	TRBJ1-2	13	TGCGCCAGCAGTGAGTCGCTACCTTATGGCTACACCTTC	CASSESLPYGYTF
TRBV7-3	-	-	TRBJ2-3	14	TGTGCCAGCAGCCTCACAGGTTCGCAAGATACGCAGTATTTT	CASSLTGSQDTQYF
TRBV27	-	-	TRBJ2-1	14	TGTGCCAGCAGTTCAGGAGCTCCAACCAATGAGCAGTTCTTC	CASSSGAPTNEQFF
TRBV6-1	-	-	TRBJ2-5	15	TGTGCCAGCAGTGAAGCGCGGCCAGGGAAAGAGACCCAGTACTTC	CASSEARPGKETQYF
TRBV5-1	-	-	TRBJ2-3	13	TGCGCCAGCAGCCTTGGGGGCACAGATACGCAGTATTTT	CASSLGGTDTQYF
TRBV6-5	-	-	TRBJ1-3	14	TGTGCCAGCAGCCCCTACACCTCTGGAAACACCATATATTTT	CASSPYTSGNTIYF
TRBV10-2	TRBD2	-	TRBJ2-1	16	TGCGCCAGCAGTGATCGGGGACTAGCGGGAGTGCATGAGCAGTTCTTC	CASSDRGLAGVHEQFF
TRBV6-1	TRBD2	-	TRBJ2-1	15	TGTGCCAGCAGTGAGTGGCGGGAGTACGGCAATGAGCAGTTCTTC	CASSEWREYGNEQFF
TRBV7-2	-	-	TRBJ2-7	12	TGTGCCAGCAGCCATGCAGGCGGGGAGCAGTACTTC	CASSHAGGEQYF
TRBV29-1	-	-	TRBJ2-3	13	TGCAGCGTTCAATTCGGTGGCACAGATACGCAGTATTTT	CSVQFGGTDTQYF
TRBV2	-	-	TRBJ2-3	14	TGTGCCAGCAGTGAAAGTCTTCCCACAGATACGCAGTATTTT	CASSESLPTDTQYF
TRBV6-1	-	-	TRBJ2-7	13	TGTGCCAGCAGTGTAGCTGGGCGCTACGAGCAGTACTTC	CASSVAGRYEQYF
TRBV7-8	-	-	TRBJ2-1	15	TGTGCCAGCAGCTTAGACAGGGCCGGAGTGCATGAGCAGTTCTTC	CASSLDRAGVHEQFF
TRBV12-2	-	-	TRBJ1-4	19	TGTGCAAGTCGCCAGATGCCCGACAGGGGCCACTCGGTAGGAGAAAAACTGTTTTTT	CASRQMPDRGHSVGEKLFF
TRBV28	TRBD1	-	TRBJ2-2	15	TGTGCCAGCAACGTGGGACAGGATCCCACCGGGGAGCTGTTTTTT	CASNVGQDPTGELFF
TRBV7-9	-	few	TRBJ1-1	14	TGTGCCAGCAGCCCAGAGGACGGTTACACTGAAGCTTTCTTT	CASSPEDGYTEAFF
TRBV4-2	-	-	TRBJ2-2	15	TGTGCCAGCAGCCAAGAAAGACTCAACACCGGGGAGCTGTTTTTT	CASSQERLNTGELFF
TRBV9	-	-	TRBJ1-2	16	TGTGCCAGCAGCGTAGCCGGTGGCTTAAGGCACTATGGCTACACCTTC	CASSVAGGLRHYGYTF
TRBV27	-	once	TRBJ1-6	14	TGTGCCAGCAGTCGTGCGGGGCCTGATTCACCCCTCCACTTT	CASSRAGPDSPLHF
TRBV7-2	-	-	TRBJ1-1	16	TGTGCCAGCAGACGGGGTGCTGAGTTCCCAAACACTGAAGCTTTCTTT	CASRRGAEFPNTEAFF
TRBV13	-	-	TRBJ2-5	14	TGTGCCAGCAGCTTAGGGCGGCACCAAGAGACCCAGTACTTC	CASSLGRHQETQYF
TRBV6-6	TRBD2	medium-sized	TRBJ2-5	15	TGTGCCAGCAGTCCCCTAGCGGGGCTTCAAGAGACCCAGTACTTC	CASSPLAGLQETQYF
TRBV7-2	-	-	TRBJ2-3	14	TGTGCCAGCAGCTTATACTCGGGGGCAGATACGCAGTATTTT	CASSLYSGADTQYF
TRBV11-2	-	-	TRBJ2-7	14	TGTGCCAGCAGCCGCGGAAGTCTCTCCTACGAGCAGTACTTC	CASSRGSLSYEQYF
TRBV7-2	-	-	TRBJ2-2	16	TGTGCCAGCAGCTTAGCCGGACAGCTCCTGGCCGGGGAACTGTTTTTT	CASSLAGQLLAGELFF
TRBV11-2	TRBD2	-	TRBJ2-1	15	TGTGCCAGCAGCTTCCAGCGGGGGGCCCACAATGAGCAGTTCTTC	CASSFQRGAHNEQFF
TRBV7-3	-	few	TRBJ2-7	13	TGTGCCAGCAGCCCCAATCCCGGGAGCGAGCAGTACTTC	CASSPNPGSEQYF
TRBV5-4	TRBD1	once	TRBJ2-5	15	TGTGCCAGCAGCTTGGAAGGACAGGGTGAAGAGACCCAGTACTTC	CASSLEGQGEETQYF